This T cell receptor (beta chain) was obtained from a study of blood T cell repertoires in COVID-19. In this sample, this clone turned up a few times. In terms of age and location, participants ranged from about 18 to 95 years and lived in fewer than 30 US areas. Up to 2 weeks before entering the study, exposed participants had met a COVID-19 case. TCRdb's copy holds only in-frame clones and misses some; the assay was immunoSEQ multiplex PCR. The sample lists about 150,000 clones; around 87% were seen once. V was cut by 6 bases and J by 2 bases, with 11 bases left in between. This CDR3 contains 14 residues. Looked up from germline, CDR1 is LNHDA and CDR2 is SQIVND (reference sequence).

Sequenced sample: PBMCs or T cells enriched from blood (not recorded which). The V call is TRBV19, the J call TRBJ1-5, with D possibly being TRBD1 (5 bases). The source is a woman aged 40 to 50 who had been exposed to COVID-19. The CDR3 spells CASRTGLGNQPQHF. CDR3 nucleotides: TGTGCCAGTAGAACGGGACTCGGCAATCAGCCCCAGCATTTT.